This TCR beta chain comes out of a study of cytomegalovirus exposure and HLA in healthy donors. As for the study in general: Samples from HLA-typed donors yielded some 85 million unique TCRs in an early data release.

Study-level results: Presence/absence analyses supposed approximately even sequencing depth among donors.

Comments on this clone: Its antigen is still unknown.

PCR was performed using 60 Vbeta and 13 Jbeta primers. The protocol was immunoSEQ multiplex PCR, while the TCRdb copy is restricted to in-frame clones and leaves out a portion. There are 90,000 to 150,000 clones in the sample, with roughly 3.5% held by the top ten. CDR3 length equals 15 residues. V dropped 4 bases and J dropped 5 bases, with 15 bases sitting between them. Germline CDR1 MDHEN, CDR2 SYDVKM. Specimen: PBMCs. The TCR originated in a man between 18 and 35 years old in good health and CMV-seronegative. This chain connects TRBV28 to TRBJ1-5; perhaps TRBD1 as D (6 bases). CDR3 nucleotides: TGTGCCAGCAGTTCCCCAGGGGAGAACCATCAGCCCCAGCATTTT. Its protein is CASSSPGENHQPQHF. The full variable domain, with the rest looked up from reference TRBV28 and TRBJ1-5, is DVKVTQSSRYLVKRTGEKVFLECVQDMDHENMFWYRQDPGLGLRLIYFSYDVKMKEKGDIPEGYSVSREKKERFSLILESASTNQTSMYLCASSSPGENHQPQHFGDGTRLSIL.